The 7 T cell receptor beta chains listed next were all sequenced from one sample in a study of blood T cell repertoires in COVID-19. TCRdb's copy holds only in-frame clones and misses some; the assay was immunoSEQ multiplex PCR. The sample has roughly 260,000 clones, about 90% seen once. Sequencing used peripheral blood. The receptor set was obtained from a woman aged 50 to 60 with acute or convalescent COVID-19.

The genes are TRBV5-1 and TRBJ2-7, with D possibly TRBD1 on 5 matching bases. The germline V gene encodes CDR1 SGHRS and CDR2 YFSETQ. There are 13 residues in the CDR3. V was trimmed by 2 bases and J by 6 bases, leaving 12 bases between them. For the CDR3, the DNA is TGCGCCAGCAGCTTAGGTTTGGGGCGCGAGCAGTACTTC. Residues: CASSLGLGREQYF.

The CDR3 DNA sequence: TGCTCCACAGGGGGCTCGAAGGGCTACACCTTC. Protein: CSTGGSKGYTF. The genes are TRBV29-1 and TRBJ1-2; 9 nucleotides match TRBD1. Germline V gives CDR1 SQVTM, CDR2 ANQGSEA. There are 11 residues in the CDR3.

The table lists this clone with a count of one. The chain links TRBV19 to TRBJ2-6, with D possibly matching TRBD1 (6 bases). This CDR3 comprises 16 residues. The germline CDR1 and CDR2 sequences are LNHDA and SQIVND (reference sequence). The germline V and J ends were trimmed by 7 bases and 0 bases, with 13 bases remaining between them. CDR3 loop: CASTSDRNSGANVLTF. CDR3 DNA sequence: TGTGCCAGTACCTCGGACAGAAACTCTGGGGCCAACGTCCTGACTTTC.

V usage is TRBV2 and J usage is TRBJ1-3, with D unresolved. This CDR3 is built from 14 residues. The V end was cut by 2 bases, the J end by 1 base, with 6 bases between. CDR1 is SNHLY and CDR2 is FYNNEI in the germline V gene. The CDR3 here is CASSETVSGNTIYF. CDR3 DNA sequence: TGTGCCAGCAGTGAAACGGTTTCTGGAAACACCATATATTTT.

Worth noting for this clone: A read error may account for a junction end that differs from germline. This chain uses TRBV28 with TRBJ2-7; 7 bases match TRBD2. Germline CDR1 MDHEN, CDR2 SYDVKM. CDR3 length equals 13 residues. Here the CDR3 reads CASSPMPRAGFDF. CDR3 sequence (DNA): TGTGCCAGCAGTCCTATGCCGAGAGCGGGGTTTGACTTC.

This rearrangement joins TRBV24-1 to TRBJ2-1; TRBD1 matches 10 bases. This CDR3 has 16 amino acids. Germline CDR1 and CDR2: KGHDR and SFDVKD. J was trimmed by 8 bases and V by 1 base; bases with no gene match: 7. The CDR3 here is CATSDFRDRGRHEQFF. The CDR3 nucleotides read TGTGCCACCAGTGATTTCCGGGACAGGGGTAGGCATGAGCAGTTCTTC.

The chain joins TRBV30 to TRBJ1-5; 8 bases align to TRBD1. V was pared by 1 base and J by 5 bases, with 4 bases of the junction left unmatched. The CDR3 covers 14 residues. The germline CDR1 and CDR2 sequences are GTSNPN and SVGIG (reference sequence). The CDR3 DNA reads TGTGCCTGGAGTGCCGGGACAGGATATCAGCCCCAGCATTTT. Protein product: CAWSAGTGYQPQHF.